This passage covers 30 T cell receptor beta chains from one sample sequenced in a study of blood T cells in healthy people across ages. Primers used in a second PCR of roughly 6 to 11 cycles were a sample-barcoded 5' primer and a J-beta primer mix. TCRdb analysed the 5' RACE reads with MiXCR anew, one entry per CDR3 protein. The sample has over 550,000 distinct CDR3 sequences, roughly 30% seen once. Material for sequencing was blood. The receptor set was obtained from a woman older than 75 in good health.

This clonotype showed up many times. The chain is built from TRBV20-1 and TRBJ2-3, with unresolved D. The V end lost 2 bases, the J end lost 2 bases, and 11 bases lay between the germline ends. CDR1 is DFQATT, CDR2 SNEGSKA, per germline (reference sequence). This CDR3 region has 14 residues. The DNA for the CDR3 is TGCAGTGCTAGATTCCCAGTGAACACAGATACGCAGTATTTT. Protein product: CSARFPVNTDTQYF.

The DNA of the CDR3 is TGCGCCAGCAGCGCGAGAGCTGGTACTAGCGGGGACCACGAGCAGTACTTC. This codes for CASSARAGTSGDHEQYF. The chain is built from TRBV5-1 and TRBJ2-7, with TRBD2 matching 10 bases. The CDR3 is 17 amino acids. V trimming: 4 bases; J trimming: 5 bases; junction bases outside the gene matches: 15. Germline values: CDR1 SGHRS, CDR2 YFSETQ.

This clonotype was seen a few times. V is TRBV28 and J is TRBJ2-1, with D unresolved. Germline V CDR1 and CDR2: MDHEN, SYDVKM. The CDR3 covers 15 residues. V lost 7 bases and J lost 5, with 18 bases in between. DNA for the CDR3: TGTGCCAGCAACCCCGCCGCCGACTTCCACAATGAGCAGTTCTTC. Protein: CASNPAADFHNEQFF.

This clonotype was seen repeatedly, ten times or more. The chain has TRBV20-1 and TRBJ1-5; a possible D gene is TRBD1 (5 bases). CDR3 length: 14 residues. CDR1 is DFQATT and CDR2 is SNEGSKA in the germline V gene (reference sequence). V was shortened by 0 bases and J by 2 bases, with 8 bases between the two germline ends. DNA of the CDR3: TGCAGTGCTAGAGAGGGGACCCGCAATCAGCCCCAGCATTTT. Translated, it gives CSAREGTRNQPQHF.

This clonotype showed up many times. The chain joins TRBV20-1 to TRBJ2-7, with D perhaps TRBD1 (6 bases). V was cut by 3 bases and J by 0 bases, with 15 bases left in between. Per germline, CDR1 DFQATT and CDR2 SNEGSKA (reference sequence). This CDR3 contains 15 residues. DNA for the CDR3: TGCAGTGCTAGCAAGGGACAAGGGACCTCCTACGAGCAGTACTTC. Its translation is CSASKGQGTSYEQYF.

The chain is built from TRBV24-1 and TRBJ2-7; TRBD1 is a possible D gene (7 bases). This CDR3 spans 16 amino acids. Germline V gene sequence: CDR1 KGHDR, CDR2 SFDVKD. V lost 0 bases and J 4 bases, leaving 15 bases between the germline ends. The CDR3 bases are TGTGCCACCAGTGATTTGAGTCGGACAGGAGGGTACGAGCAGTACTTC. Translation: CATSDLSRTGGYEQYF.

There are a few counts of this clonotype. DNA for the CDR3: TGTGCCAGCTCACCACGGCGGGGAGACACCGGGGAGCTGTTTTTT. This sequence encodes CASSPRRGDTGELFF. The chain recombines TRBV18 with TRBJ2-2; D is perhaps TRBD2 (6 bases). CDR1 KGHSH and CDR2 LQKENI come from the germline V gene. V lost 1 base and J lost 3, with 9 bases in between. This CDR3 has 15 residues.

This clonotype has at least ten counts. The genes are TRBV29-1 and TRBJ2-3; the match to TRBD1 covers 8 bases. The CDR3 totals 16 residues. V lost 3 bases to trimming and J lost 2 bases; unmatched junction nucleotides: 10. The germline V gene encodes CDR1 SQVTM and CDR2 ANQGSEA. In DNA form, the CDR3 reads TGCAGCGTTGACGCGGCTTCAGGGGGCCTCACAGATACGCAGTATTTT. This encodes CSVDAASGGLTDTQYF.

This chain links TRBV20-1 with TRBJ2-7, with no clear D. V was cut by 6 bases and J by 7 bases, with 10 bases left in between. Germline lookup yields CDR1 DFQATT and CDR2 SNEGSKA (reference sequence). This CDR3 contains 10 residues. The CDR3 here is CSAIRNEQYF. The CDR3 DNA sequence: TGCAGTGCCATCCGGAATGAGCAGTACTTC.

The chain links TRBV7-2 to TRBJ2-5, with 8 positions matching TRBD1. V was clipped by 5 bases and J by 2 bases; unmatched bases: 10. CDR1 and CDR2 (germline): SGHTA, FQGNSA. The CDR3 totals 16 residues. The CDR3 is CASSLSKGQEQETQYF. The CDR3 coding sequence is TGTGCCAGCAGCCTAAGTAAGGGACAGGAGCAAGAGACCCAGTACTTC.

On this clonotype: It may be a read error: a sequence one base away is much more abundant. The genes are TRBV27 and TRBJ1-1, with a tentative D call TRBD1 (5 bases). From germline, CDR1 is MNHEY and CDR2 SMNVEV (reference sequence). Trimming left V 6 bases short and J 10 bases short, with 18 bases between. CDR3 length: 13 amino acids. CDR3 protein: CASRLLAGSGAFF. In nucleotides, the CDR3 is TGTGCCAGCAGGTTGCTAGCAGGGAGTGGAGCTTTCTTT.

Here the CDR3 reads CASSGDSLYEQYF. The CDR3 nucleotides are TGTGCCAGCAGCGGGGACTCTTTGTACGAGCAGTACTTC. The V call is TRBV5-6, the J call TRBJ2-7, with TRBD2 as a possible D gene (6 bases). Trimming removed 4 bases at V and 4 bases at J, with 12 bases between. CDR3 length: 13 amino acids. Germline V gene lookup returns CDR1 SGHDT and CDR2 YYEEEE. Drawing the rest from reference TRBV5-6 and TRBJ2-7, the complete variable domain is DAGVTQSPTHLIKTRGQQVTLRCSPKSGHDTVSWYQQALGQGPQFIFQYYEEEERQRGNFPDRFSGHQFPNYSSELNVNALLLGDSALYLCASSGDSLYEQYFGPGTRLTVT.

This clonotype was seen a handful of times. V and J are TRBV24-1 and TRBJ2-1; 8 bases are shared with TRBD1. V lost 4 bases, J lost 3 bases, and 4 bases stayed unmatched. CDR1 and CDR2 (germline): KGHDR, SFDVKD. The CDR3 spans 15 residues. The CDR3 reads CATSDSGGGYNEQFF. CDR3 sequence (DNA): TGTGCCACCAGTGACTCAGGGGGCGGCTACAATGAGCAGTTCTTC.

This clonotype was picked up a small number of times. The V call is TRBV9, the J call TRBJ1-1, with unresolved D. The CDR3 contains 15 residues. V lost 0 bases, J lost 5 bases, and 14 bases lay in between. Germline values: CDR1 SGDLS, CDR2 YYNGEE. CDR3 in amino acids: CASSVDIRFGTEAFF. CDR3 coding DNA: TGTGCCAGCAGCGTAGACATAAGGTTTGGTACTGAAGCTTTCTTT.

This clonotype has a single count. The chain employs TRBV4-1 and TRBJ1-1; tentative D call: TRBD1 (5 bases). V was trimmed by 0 bases and J by 0 bases, leaving 11 bases between them. Germline-derived CDR1 and CDR2 are MGHRA and YSYEKL. The CDR3 extends over 16 amino acids. DNA for the CDR3: TGCGCCAGCAGCCAAGATCAGGGCAGGATGAACACTGAAGCTTTCTTT. It yields the protein CASSQDQGRMNTEAFF.

This clonotype was picked up many times. The chain is built from TRBV4-2 and TRBJ2-3, with 9 bases identical to TRBD2. CDR1 and CDR2 (germline): LGHNA, YNFKEQ. The CDR3 has 16 amino acids. The V segment lost 3 bases and the J segment 2 bases; nucleotides outside the gene matches: 6. CDR3 residues: CASSQASGDSTDTQYF. The CDR3 nucleotides are TGTGCCAGCAGCCAGGCTAGCGGGGACTCCACAGATACGCAGTATTTT.

Many counts were recorded for this clonotype. The chain has TRBV29-1 and TRBJ1-2; 7 positions match TRBD1. This CDR3 has 15 residues. CDR1 and CDR2 (germline): SQVTM, ANQGSEA. V lost 6 bases to trimming and J lost 6 bases; unmatched junction nucleotides: 16. The CDR3 is CSVPRTGRLLHGYTF. CDR3 nucleotides: TGCAGCGTACCCAGGACAGGCAGACTTCTACATGGCTACACCTTC.

Notes on this clonotype: Given a much more abundant clone one base away, this may be a read error. This rearrangement joins TRBV6-2 or TRBV6-3 to TRBJ1-1; 8 bases align to TRBD1. The V segment lost 10 bases and the J segment 0 bases; nucleotides outside the gene matches: 10. The CDR3 is made up of 15 amino acids. Germline V gives CDR1 MNHEY, CDR2 SVGEGT. CDR3 sequence reads: CAIRTGTDMNTEAFF. The DNA for the CDR3 is TGTGCCATCCGGACAGGGACAGATATGAACACTGAAGCTTTCTTT.

The V and J genes are TRBV5-1 and TRBJ2-2, with D perhaps matching TRBD2 (6 bases). Trimming left V 4 bases short and J 6 bases short, with 16 bases between. The germline V gene encodes CDR1 SGHRS and CDR2 YFSETQ. The CDR3 extends over 15 amino acids. Written as DNA, the CDR3 is TGCGCCAGCAGCAGCCGTGGCGGGGATGCCGGGGAGCTGTTTTTT. It is translated as CASSSRGGDAGELFF.

Regarding this clonotype: A much larger clone lies one base from this, so it may be a read error. V gene TRBV5-1 combines with J gene TRBJ2-3; D not resolved. The CDR3 has 13 residues. The germline CDR1 and CDR2 sequences are SGHRS and YFSETQ. V was pared by 4 bases and J by 7 bases, with 13 bases between. Here the CDR3 reads CASSRNQAYTQYF. In DNA, the CDR3 is TGCGCCAGCAGCCGGAACCAGGCGTATACGCAGTATTTT.

The V and J genes are TRBV5-1 and TRBJ1-2; D is unclear. The germline CDR1 and CDR2 sequences are SGHRS and YFSETQ. This CDR3 is 16 amino acids long. The ends were cut back, 2 bases at V and 4 bases at J, with 18 bases in the middle. DNA of the CDR3: TGCGCCAGCAGCTTCCAAAACCGGGCAGGTCTCTATGGCTACACCTTC. It specifies CASSFQNRAGLYGYTF. Full variable domain (outside the CDR3, taken from reference TRBV5-1 and TRBJ1-2): KAGVTQTPRYLIKTRGQQVTLSCSPISGHRSVSWYQQTPGQGLQFLFEYFSETQRNKGNFPGRFSGRQFSNSRSEMNVSTLELGDSALYLCASSFQNRAGLYGYTFGSGTRLTVV.

Ten or more counts support this clonotype. The V and J genes are TRBV5-1 and TRBJ1-2; 7 nucleotides line up with TRBD1. Germline lookup yields CDR1 SGHRS and CDR2 YFSETQ. This CDR3 comprises 17 residues. The V gene end was trimmed by 4 bases and the J gene end by 1 base; junction bases not matched to a gene: 13. Here the CDR3 DNA reads TGCGCCAGCAGCCAGGGACAGCTTTCCCCCCTTAACTATGGCTACACCTTC. This translates into CASSQGQLSPLNYGYTF.

There are a few counts of this clonotype. This sequence joins TRBV20-1 and TRBJ1-6; 9 positions agree with TRBD1. Unmatched junction bases numbered 5, after V lost 3 bases and J lost 8 bases. The CDR3 loop spans 14 amino acids. Germline V CDR1 and CDR2: DFQATT, SNEGSKA (reference sequence). The CDR3 here is CSARGDRGDSPLHF. DNA of the CDR3: TGCAGTGCTAGGGGAGACAGGGGGGATTCACCCCTCCACTTT.

For this clonotype: Being one base from a much bigger clone, this may be a read error. V usage is TRBV20-1 and J usage is TRBJ2-1, with D hard to call. Per germline, CDR1 DFQATT and CDR2 SNEGSKA (reference sequence). The CDR3 covers 14 residues. Written as DNA, the CDR3 is TGCAGTGCTAGGCCAGCCCCCGTTAACAATGAGCGGTTCTTC. It encodes CSARPAPVNNERFF.

This clonotype was counted at least ten times. The rearrangement joins TRBV4-2 to TRBJ2-7, with 10 bases lining up with TRBD1. The CDR3 is made up of 15 amino acids. The ends lost 0 bases at V and 4 bases at J; junction bases unmatched: 3. The germline V gene has CDR1 LGHNA and CDR2 YNFKEQ. The CDR3 sequence: CASSQETGGVYEQYF. As DNA, the CDR3 is TGTGCCAGCAGCCAAGAGACAGGGGGCGTTTACGAGCAGTACTTC.

Concerning this clonotype: A much larger clone differs from this one at a single base, so this may be a read error. V is TRBV7-2 and J is TRBJ2-7; 9 bases are shared with TRBD1. The V gene's germline CDR1 is SGHTA and CDR2 FQGNSA. The CDR3 length is 15 residues. The CDR3 DNA reads TGTGCCAGCAGCCTAGCAGACAGGGGGGGCCACGAGCAGTACTTC. Translating it yields CASSLADRGGHEQYF.

With respect to this clonotype: This may come from a read error, since a much larger clone is one base off. The J gene is TRBJ2-3, the V gene TRBV12-3 or TRBV12-4; 7 nucleotides line up with TRBD1. J lost 2 bases, V lost 6 bases, and 2 bases had no gene match. CDR3 length equals 13 residues. The CDR3 protein is CASRGTATDTQYF. For the CDR3, the DNA is TGTGCCAGCAGGGGGACAGCCACAGATACGCAGTATTTT.

To note about this clonotype: A read error may explain this, as a much larger clone is one base away. The chain uses TRBV6-1 and TRBJ2-3; 9 nucleotides align to TRBD2. The CDR3 sequence is 14 residues long. CDR1 and CDR2 (germline): MNHNS, SASEGT. CDR3 protein: CASREAGGYDTQYF. CDR3 coding DNA: TGTGCCAGCAGGGAAGCGGGGGGATACGATACGCAGTATTTT.

V and J are TRBV9 and TRBJ1-1, with TRBD1 as a possible D gene (6 bases). From germline, CDR1 is SGDLS and CDR2 YYNGEE. Trimming removed 4 bases at V and 0 bases at J, with 16 bases between. The length of the CDR3 is 16 residues. CDR3 nucleotide sequence: TGTGCCAGCAGCCCCCACTTACAGGGATTGAACACTGAAGCTTTCTTT. Its translation is CASSPHLQGLNTEAFF.

This chain connects TRBV2 to TRBJ1-4; D may be TRBD1 (5 bases). Germline lookup yields CDR1 SNHLY and CDR2 FYNNEI. V lost 3 bases to trimming and J lost 13 bases, with 18 bases between them. The CDR3 totals 14 residues. In DNA, the CDR3 is TGTGCCAGCAGTGAGACAGCGGGGATAGCGGGACTGTTTTTT. As protein: CASSETAGIAGLFF. Supplemented by reference TRBV2 and TRBJ1-4, the full variable domain reads EPEVTQTPSHQVTQMGQEVILRCVPISNHLYFYWYRQILGQKVEFLVSFYNNEISEKSEIFDDQFSVERPDGSNFTLKIRSTKLEDSAMYFCASSETAGIAGLFFGSGTQLSVL.